What follows are 24 T cell receptor beta chains derived from one specimen sequenced in a study of identical twins. One entry per CDR3 protein results from TCRdb running MiXCR on the 5' RACE reads. Here the sample spans roughly 700,000 distinct CDR3 sequences, 8.6% being singletons. In addition, the sample was reused for a study of yellow fever vaccine responses in identical twins.

The specimen sequenced was PBMCs. These receptors were collected from a woman between 18 and 30 years old in good health.

This clonotype showed up many times. This chain links TRBV24-1 with TRBJ2-3; D is undetermined. V was clipped by 9 bases and J by 6 bases, with 9 bases between them. The CDR3 contains 11 residues. Germline V CDR1 and CDR2: KGHDR, SFDVKD. DNA for the CDR3: TGTGCCACCGGTCTCTTGGATACGCAGTATTTT. Encoded protein: CATGLLDTQYF.

There are many counts of this clonotype. The genes are TRBV4-2 and TRBJ2-1; 7 bases map to TRBD2. J was trimmed by 6 bases and V by 1 base; bases with no gene match: 6. Germline loops: CDR1 LGHNA, CDR2 YNFKEQ. The CDR3 runs 15 residues. In DNA, the CDR3 is TGTGCCAGCAGCCAAGCTAGCGGAGACTCCAATGAGCAGTTCTTC. This gives the protein CASSQASGDSNEQFF.

The chain has TRBV29-1 and TRBJ2-7, with 9 bases that match TRBD2. V lost 6 bases and J lost 2; bases outside the gene matches: 8. Germline values: CDR1 SQVTM, CDR2 ANQGSEA. The length of the CDR3 is 14 residues. The DNA of the CDR3 is TGCAGCGTCAGGGGTAGCGGGGGAGCCTACGAGCAGTACTTC. This encodes CSVRGSGGAYEQYF.

The J gene is TRBJ2-1, the V gene TRBV20-1; 9 bases align to TRBD1. This CDR3 contains 14 residues. Germline CDR1 is DFQATT and CDR2 is SNEGSKA (reference sequence). With V trimmed by 5 bases and J by 4 bases, 6 bases remained unmatched. The CDR3 DNA reads as TGCAGTGCTTCCGGGACAGGGTATTACAATGAGCAGTTCTTC. Its protein is CSASGTGYYNEQFF.

The chain combines TRBV28 with TRBJ2-7; D is perhaps TRBD2 (7 bases). The V gene lost 8 bases and the J gene lost 3 bases, with 26 bases spanning the gap. This CDR3 contains 17 residues. The germline gives CDR1 MDHEN, CDR2 SYDVKM. The CDR3 region is CASEPKGGEFPRYEQYF. CDR3 coding DNA: TGTGCCAGCGAACCCAAGGGGGGGGAGTTCCCCCGCTACGAGCAGTACTTC.

The chain recombines TRBV6-2 or TRBV6-3 with TRBJ2-7, with D unclear. With 6 bases removed from V and 5 bases from J, the gap between germline ends came to 11 bases. The CDR3 contains 12 residues. Germline CDR1 is MNHEY and CDR2 is SVGEGT. CDR3 sequence (DNA): TGTGCCAGCAGGAACACGTGGGACGAGCAGTACTTC. It codes for CASRNTWDEQYF.

In its sample, this clonotype was seen a few times. The rearrangement joins TRBV29-1 to TRBJ2-3; D unclear. V was shortened by 6 bases and J by 6 bases, with 16 bases between the two germline ends. Germline CDR1 and CDR2: SQVTM and ANQGSEA. There are 13 residues in the CDR3. The CDR3 protein is CSVYDPIGDTQYF. For the CDR3, the DNA is TGCAGCGTGTATGACCCTATAGGGGATACGCAGTATTTT.

This clonotype has just a few counts. The CDR3 is CASTRMNTGELFF. CDR3 sequence (DNA): TGTGCCAGCACCCGGATGAACACCGGGGAGCTGTTTTTT. The chain uses TRBV28 and TRBJ2-2; D call uncertain. Germline CDR1 is MDHEN and CDR2 is SYDVKM. The CDR3 sequence is 13 residues long. The germline V and J ends were trimmed by 7 bases and 1 base, with 7 bases remaining between them.

In this sample, this clonotype turned up a few times. This rearrangement joins TRBV7-8 to TRBJ1-4; D not certain. Germline CDR1 reads SGHVS; CDR2 reads FQNEAQ. V lost 3 bases, J lost 4 bases, and 6 bases lay in between. CDR3 length: 13 amino acids. In DNA form, the CDR3 reads TGTGCCAGCAGCTTGCAGAGTAATGAAAAACTGTTTTTT. This gives the protein CASSLQSNEKLFF.

The chain employs TRBV29-1 and TRBJ2-1; a weak D match, TRBD2 (6 bases). This CDR3 has 16 residues. The germline gives CDR1 SQVTM, CDR2 ANQGSEA. Trimming removed 3 bases from V and 5 bases from J, with 20 bases in between. As DNA, the CDR3 is TGCAGCGTTGAGCCTGGAACTGGCGGGACTCACAATGAGCAGTTCTTC. Its translation: CSVEPGTGGTHNEQFF.

This clonotype showed up many times. The V gene is TRBV4-2, the J gene TRBJ2-1; 11 bases are shared with TRBD2. V was clipped by 0 bases and J by 4 bases; unmatched bases: 5. Germline CDR1 is LGHNA and CDR2 is YNFKEQ. The CDR3 runs to 17 residues. The chain's CDR3 is CASSQDTLAGDYNEQFF. CDR3 DNA sequence: TGTGCCAGCAGCCAAGACACACTAGCGGGGGATTACAATGAGCAGTTCTTC.

The J gene is TRBJ2-1, the V gene TRBV20-1; 7 bases are shared with TRBD2. V shed 3 bases and J 9 bases; nucleotides not matched to a gene: 8. The CDR3 is 13 amino acids. CDR1 and CDR2 (germline): DFQATT, SNEGSKA (reference sequence). The CDR3 DNA is TGCAGTGCTAGCGGACTAGGAGGAGGTGAGCAGTTCTTC. As protein: CSASGLGGGEQFF.

This clonotype showed up just a few times. The rearrangement links TRBV11-2 to TRBJ2-4; TRBD1 matches at 8 bases. V lost 3 bases and J lost 8; bases outside the gene matches: 6. From germline, CDR1 is SGHAT and CDR2 FQNNGV. CDR3 size: 14 residues. CDR3 coding DNA: TGTGCCAGCAGCTTGCAGGGGGCTATAGACATTCAGTACTTC. It specifies CASSLQGAIDIQYF.

This clonotype came up a few times. The rearrangement uses TRBV11-2 and TRBJ1-1; 7 nucleotides align to TRBD1. With V trimmed by 1 base and J by 0 bases, 2 bases remained unmatched. Germline V lookup: CDR1 SGHAT, CDR2 FQNNGV. This CDR3 has 15 amino acids. CDR3 sequence (DNA): TGTGCCAGCAGCTTAGTAGACAGGGTGAACACTGAAGCTTTCTTT. Translation gives CASSLVDRVNTEAFF. The whole variable domain, remainder taken from reference TRBV11-2 and TRBJ1-1, is EAGVAQSPRYKIIEKRQSVAFWCNPISGHATLYWYQQILGQGPKLLIQFQNNGVVDDSQLPKDRFSAERLKGVDSTLKIQPAKLEDSAVYLCASSLVDRVNTEAFFGQGTRLTVV.

The genes are TRBV6-1 and TRBJ2-1, with D perhaps TRBD1 (7 bases). Between the trimmed V and J ends, which lost 11 bases and 4 bases, there was a span of 15 bases. This CDR3 has 13 amino acids. Germline values: CDR1 MNHNS, CDR2 SASEGT. The CDR3 nucleotides are TGTGCCGGCGGGACAGAGGGATACAATGAGCAGTTCTTC. Translating gives CAGGTEGYNEQFF.

This clonotype was observed at least ten times. The chain links TRBV7-9 to TRBJ2-7; D gene uncertain. V shed 3 bases and J shed 2 bases, with 14 bases lying between them. CDR1 and CDR2 from the germline V gene are SEHNR and FQNEAQ (reference sequence). The CDR3 has 15 amino acids. CDR3 bases: TGTGCCAGCAGCTTGTGGCCAGACAAGACCTACGAGCAGTACTTC. Translating gives CASSLWPDKTYEQYF.

Many counts were recorded for this clonotype. CDR3 protein: CSSAAGLYNEQFF. In nucleotides, the CDR3 is TGCAGCTCCGCAGCGGGGTTATACAATGAGCAGTTCTTC. The rearrangement uses TRBV29-1 and TRBJ2-1; TRBD2 matches at 7 bases. CDR3 size: 13 residues. CDR1 SQVTM and CDR2 ANQGSEA come from the germline V gene. The V segment lost 8 bases and the J segment 4 bases; nucleotides outside the gene matches: 8.

V usage is TRBV6-1 and J usage is TRBJ2-7; D might be TRBD1 (6 bases). Germline values: CDR1 MNHNS, CDR2 SASEGT. The CDR3 sequence is 14 residues long. The V gene lost 6 bases and the J gene lost 0 bases, with 12 bases spanning the gap. This CDR3 is CASRPSTGSYEQYF. CDR3 nucleotide sequence: TGTGCCAGCAGACCCTCGACAGGCTCCTACGAGCAGTACTTC.

The V gene is TRBV20-1, the J gene TRBJ1-6, with D unclear. Germline-derived CDR1 and CDR2 are DFQATT and SNEGSKA (reference sequence). V dropped 6 bases and J dropped 0 bases, with 12 bases sitting between them. This CDR3 comprises 15 residues. In DNA, the CDR3 is TGCAGTGCCCGGAAAGATAGCTCCTATAATTCACCCCTCCACTTT. It encodes CSARKDSSYNSPLHF.

This rearrangement joins TRBV27 to TRBJ2-3; the match to TRBD1 covers 9 bases. This CDR3 is built from 14 residues. Germline assignment: CDR1 MNHEY and CDR2 SMNVEV (reference sequence). J was trimmed by 4 bases and V by 5 bases; bases with no gene match: 4. CDR3 protein: CASSGTGFPDTQYF. The CDR3 nucleotides read TGTGCCAGCAGTGGGACAGGGTTTCCAGATACGCAGTATTTT.

This chain links TRBV10-2 with TRBJ1-1, with D tentatively TRBD1 (5 bases). This CDR3 region has 11 residues. Per germline, CDR1 WSHSY and CDR2 SAAADI. V was shortened by 7 bases and J by 7 bases, with 10 bases between the two germline ends. CDR3: CASTRGHEAFF. CDR3 coding DNA: TGCGCCAGCACAAGAGGACATGAAGCTTTCTTT.

The V call is TRBV29-1, the J call TRBJ2-5; TRBD2 is a possible D gene (6 bases). The germline CDR1 and CDR2 sequences are SQVTM and ANQGSEA. V lost 6 bases and J lost 4, with 18 bases in between. The CDR3 loop spans 14 amino acids. In DNA, the CDR3 is TGCAGCGTCGAGGGGTTAATGGAGGGAGAGACCCAGTACTTC. The encoded protein is CSVEGLMEGETQYF.

The table lists this clonotype with a few counts. The rearrangement joins TRBV5-6 to TRBJ2-1; 7 bases agree with TRBD2. The CDR3 is 17 residues long. V shed 2 bases, J shed 7 bases, and the junction held 15 bases outside the gene matches. Germline V CDR1 and CDR2: SGHDT, YYEEEE. The CDR3 region has the DNA TGTGCCAGCAGCTTTGTGGCTGGGTCCCGAGCGGGGAATGAGCAGTTCTTC. It translates to CASSFVAGSRAGNEQFF.

This clonotype has a handful of counts. This rearrangement joins TRBV5-1 to TRBJ2-1; either TRBD1 or TRBD2 may supply D (5 bases each). V lost 4 bases to trimming and J lost 6 bases, with 14 bases between them. The CDR3 sequence is 14 residues long. CDR1 is SGHRS, CDR2 YFSETQ, per germline. The CDR3 DNA follows: TGCGCCAGCAGCCCCCTATCCGGGGCCAATGAGCAGTTCTTC. Its protein is CASSPLSGANEQFF.